Included here is one TCR beta chain sequence, with context. Its antigen remains unknown. Per the germline V gene, CDR1 is SGDLS and CDR2 is YYNGEE. The CDR3 runs 12 residues. The ends lost 3 bases at V and 10 bases at J; junction bases unmatched: 3. This record belongs to a study of cytomegalovirus exposure and HLA in healthy donors. Points from the study as a whole: Most TCR sequences were rare, but some public TCRs occurred in many donors.

With 60 Vbeta and 13 Jbeta primers, the PCR was carried out. In the authors' methods: Tens of millions of unique TCR beta chains, about 12 million shared, were counted in a later analysis. Data came from immunoSEQ multiplex PCR; TCRdb stores just in-frame clones and leaves some out. The V and J calls and clone size were taken over from that table, and D and trimming were inferred from the DNA. The table has approximately 100,000 clones, 77% seen once. The J gene is TRBJ1-4, the V gene TRBV9; 7 bases are a match to TRBD1. Sequencing was carried out using PBMCs. The receptor's source is a man in his forties or fifties in good health and CMV-seropositive. CDR3 nucleotide sequence: TGTGCCAGCAGCGGACAGGGAGGAAAACTGTTTTTT. Translation: CASSGQGGKLFF.